Below, 6 T cell receptor beta chains from the same sample are listed, as sequenced in a study of control samples from healthy donors and cancer patients. Assay: immunoSEQ multiplex PCR; the TCRdb copy retains only in-frame clones and omits some. The table has tens of thousands of clones, 93% seen once; the top ten hold around 1.3%. The sample was PBMCs. These receptors were taken from a woman in her 40s with lung cancer.

The chain combines TRBV6-5 with TRBJ2-7; the D call may be TRBD1 or TRBD2 (6 bases each). Germline V CDR1 and CDR2: MNHEY, SVGAGI. The CDR3 contains 15 residues. Trimming took off 6 bases at V and 2 bases at J, with 17 bases between the two ends. The CDR3 spells CASSGWGADPYEQYF. The CDR3 DNA follows: TGTGCCAGCAGCGGCTGGGGGGCGGACCCCTACGAGCAGTACTTC.

The chain joins TRBV5-4 to TRBJ2-1, with D unclear. Trimming took 3 bases from V and 0 from J, leaving 13 bases between them. CDR1 and CDR2 from the germline V gene are SGHNT and YYREEE (reference sequence). The CDR3 loop spans 16 amino acids. CDR3 amino acids: CASSSSDGSSYNEQFF. The CDR3 nucleotides read TGTGCCAGCAGCTCATCGGACGGTAGCTCCTACAATGAGCAGTTCTTC.

This rearrangement joins TRBV6-1 to TRBJ1-4; D uncertain. This CDR3 has 15 residues. V lost 0 bases and J lost 7, with 12 bases in between. CDR1 is MNHNS and CDR2 is SASEGT in the germline V gene. CDR3 region: CASSEAGPSGEKLFF. CDR3 nucleotide sequence: TGTGCCAGCAGTGAAGCTGGGCCTTCAGGTGAAAAACTGTTTTTT.

The chain couples TRBV28 to TRBJ1-4; D unclear. Germline-derived CDR1 and CDR2 are MDHEN and SYDVKM. The germline V and J ends were trimmed by 1 base and 3 bases, with 9 bases remaining between them. The CDR3 totals 15 residues. In DNA form, the CDR3 reads TGTGCCAGCAGTTTATTTTGGGGTCCTAATGAAAAACTGTTTTTT. Translation: CASSLFWGPNEKLFF. The variable domain in full, with the rest retrieved from reference TRBV28 and TRBJ1-4, is DVKVTQSSRYLVKRTGEKVFLECVQDMDHENMFWYRQDPGLGLRLIYFSYDVKMKEKGDIPEGYSVSREKKERFSLILESASTNQTSMYLCASSLFWGPNEKLFFGSGTQLSVL.

V and J are TRBV3-1 (or the pseudogene TRBV3-2) and TRBJ2-7; 9 positions match TRBD1. From germline, CDR1 is LGHDT and CDR2 YNNKEL (reference sequence). V lost 3 bases to trimming and J lost 5 bases; unmatched junction nucleotides: 8. The CDR3 has 15 residues. CDR3 coding DNA: TGTGCCAGCAGCCATAGCGGACAGGGGTCCCACGAGCAGTACTTC. Translated, it gives CASSHSGQGSHEQYF.

This rearrangement joins TRBV4-1 to TRBJ2-7, with D perhaps being TRBD1 or TRBD2 (5 bases each). The CDR3 has 14 residues. Between the trimmed V and J ends, which lost 0 bases and 5 bases, there was a span of 11 bases. The germline V gene encodes CDR1 MGHRA and CDR2 YSYEKL. In DNA form, the CDR3 reads TGCGCCAGCAGCCAAGATCGGGGCTTCGACGAGCAGTACTTC. It translates to CASSQDRGFDEQYF.